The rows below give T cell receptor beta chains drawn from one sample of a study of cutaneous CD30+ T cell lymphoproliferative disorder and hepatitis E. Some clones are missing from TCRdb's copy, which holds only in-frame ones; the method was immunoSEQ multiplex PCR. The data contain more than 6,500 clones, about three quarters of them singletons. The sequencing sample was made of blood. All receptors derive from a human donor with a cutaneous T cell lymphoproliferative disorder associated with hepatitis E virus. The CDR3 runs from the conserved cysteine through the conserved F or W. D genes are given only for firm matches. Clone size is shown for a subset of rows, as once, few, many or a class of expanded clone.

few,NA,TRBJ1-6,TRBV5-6,TGTGCCAGCAGCTTGGGTCAGTTGAATTCACCCCTCCACTTT,CASSLGQLNSPLHF
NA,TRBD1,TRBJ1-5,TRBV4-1,TGCGCCAGCAGCCCATCAGCAGGGGGGCCGTTCCATAGCAATCAGCCCCAGCATTTT,CASSPSAGGPFHSNQPQHF
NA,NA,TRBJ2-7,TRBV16,TGTGCCAGCAGCCCCATGCCGTCCCTGATACCTGGCGCCGAGCAGTACTTC,CASSPMPSLIPGAEQYF
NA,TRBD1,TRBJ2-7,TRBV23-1,TGCGCCAGCATTGGGGACAGGGACCCCTACGAGCAGTACTTC,CASIGDRDPYEQYF
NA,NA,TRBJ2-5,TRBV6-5,TGTGCCAGCACCACCGGTTACCAAGAGACCCAGTACTTC,CASTTGYQETQYF
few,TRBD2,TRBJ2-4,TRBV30,TGTGCCTGGAGTACTAGCGGGTACATTCAGTACTTC,CAWSTSGYIQYF
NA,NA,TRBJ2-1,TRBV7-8,TGTGCCAGCAGCTTAGTCGAGGCTGCAGGCTACAATGAGCAGTTCTTC,CASSLVEAAGYNEQFF
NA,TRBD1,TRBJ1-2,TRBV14,TGTGCCAGCAGCCCTCCTCAGACAGGGTGGGGAGACTATGGCTACACCTTC,CASSPPQTGWGDYGYTF
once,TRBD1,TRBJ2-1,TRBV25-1,TGTGCCAGCCCTGCCGGGACAGGGACTCATGAGCAGTTCTTC,CASPAGTGTHEQFF
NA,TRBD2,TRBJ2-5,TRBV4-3,TGCGCCAGCAGCCAAGATGGAGCGCCTAGCGGTTGGGAGACCCAGTACTTC,CASSQDGAPSGWETQYF
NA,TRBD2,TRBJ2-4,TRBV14,TGTGCCAGCAGTCGTATAGGGACTAGCGGGGGTCAAAACATTCAGTACTTC,CASSRIGTSGGQNIQYF
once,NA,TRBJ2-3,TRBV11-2,TGTGCCAGCAGCTTCCAAGCGGGGACAAGCACAGATACGCAGTATTTT,CASSFQAGTSTDTQYF
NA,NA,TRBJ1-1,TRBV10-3,TGTGCCATCAGTGAGTCGAAAGGATTGATGAACACTGAAGCTTTCTTT,CAISESKGLMNTEAFF
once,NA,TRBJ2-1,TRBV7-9,TGTGCCAGCACCACTGCGGCGGTGAGTGAGCAGTTCTTC,CASTTAAVSEQFF
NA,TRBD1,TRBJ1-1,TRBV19,TGTGCCAGTAGGACGACCCAACAGGGGATTAACACTGAAGCTTTCTTT,CASRTTQQGINTEAFF
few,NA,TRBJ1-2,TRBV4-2,TGTGCCAGCAGCGAAGCAGAAGGCTACACCTTC,CASSEAEGYTF
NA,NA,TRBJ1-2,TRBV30,TGTGCCTCCCCTCGAGACATCCTGACCCCTAGCTATGGCTACACCTTC,CASPRDILTPSYGYTF
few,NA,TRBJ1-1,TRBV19,TGTGCCAGTAGTGCCGGACGGCAAGCGGAAGCTTTCTTT,CASSAGRQAEAFF
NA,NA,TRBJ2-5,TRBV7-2,TGTGCCAGCAGCTTCCTAGGCCAAGAGACCCAGTACTTC,CASSFLGQETQYF
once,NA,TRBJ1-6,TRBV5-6,TGTGCCAGCAGCTTCCTCGCGGGCCCTAATAATTCACCCCTCCACTTT,CASSFLAGPNNSPLHF
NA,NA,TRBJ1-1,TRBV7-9,TGTGCCAGCAGCGCACCGGGACTAGTCACTGAAGCTTTCTTT,CASSAPGLVTEAFF
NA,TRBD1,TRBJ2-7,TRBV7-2,TGTGCCAGCAGCTTAACAGGGACAGATGACTACGAGCAGTGCTTC,CASSLTGTDDYEQCF
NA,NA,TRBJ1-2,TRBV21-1,TGTGCCAGCAGCAAAGGCCCGGGGGTCAGCTATGGCTACACCTTC,CASSKGPGVSYGYTF
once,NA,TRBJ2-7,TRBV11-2,TGTGCCAGCAGCTTATATAAGGGGCCGAGCTCCTACGAGCAGTACTTC,CASSLYKGPSSYEQYF
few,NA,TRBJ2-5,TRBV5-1,TGCGCCAGCAGCTTGGGTTCCGGGGTGGGTGAGACCCAGTACTTC,CASSLGSGVGETQYF
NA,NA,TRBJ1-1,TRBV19,TGTGCCAGTAGTATAGGTCACACTGAAGCTTTCTTT,CASSIGHTEAFF
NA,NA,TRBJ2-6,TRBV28,TGTGCCAGCAGCCCAGGGTGGGGGGCCAACGTCCTGACTTTC,CASSPGWGANVLTF
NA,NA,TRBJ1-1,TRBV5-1,TGCGCCAGCAGCTCCACACAGGGGAACACTGAAGCTTTCTTT,CASSSTQGNTEAFF
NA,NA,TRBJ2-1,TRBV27,TGTGCCAGCAGTTTTGGAGGGGGAAACAATGAGCAGTTCTTC,CASSFGGGNNEQFF
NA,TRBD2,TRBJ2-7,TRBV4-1,TGCGCCAGCTCGGCTAGCGGGGGCTTCTCCTACGAGCAGTACTTC,CASSASGGFSYEQYF